Listed below are T cell receptor beta chains from one sample, sequenced in a study of tumor-infiltrating lymphocytes in primary liver carcinoma. One entry per CDR3 protein, called by TCRdb with MiXCR from the multiplex PCR reads. The table has about 180,000 distinct CDR3 sequences, approximately 60% seen once. What was sequenced was peripheral blood. These receptors all come from a man aged 40-49 years with primary liver carcinoma and hepatitis B virus infection. Each CDR3 is given with its conserved first and last residue. Fields, in order: D gene, clone size, V gene, J gene, CDR3 protein, CDR3 DNA. The D gene is left open where the match is weak. Clone size appears in some rows only: once, few, many, or a class for an expanded clone.

TRBD2	-	TRBV7-9	TRBJ2-7	CANSRTSGGYEQYF	TGTGCCAACAGCCGTACTAGCGGGGGCTACGAGCAGTACTTC
-	few	TRBV12-3/TRBV12-4	TRBJ1-5	CASNLGFQPQHF	TGTGCCAGCAATCTGGGCTTTCAGCCCCAGCATTTT
-	-	TRBV5-1	TRBJ1-2	CASSLAEGMGYGYTF	TGCGCCAGCAGCTTGGCTGAGGGGATGGGCTATGGCTACACCTTC
-	once	TRBV11-2	TRBJ1-3	CASSFLRHGSGNTIYF	TGTGCCAGCAGCTTCCTCCGACACGGCTCTGGAAACACCATATATTTT
-	few	TRBV6-1	TRBJ2-1	CASNGRYNEQFF	TGTGCCAGCAACGGACGGTACAATGAGCAGTTCTTC
TRBD2	-	TRBV11-2	TRBJ2-2	CASSLVGTSDDTWELFF	TGTGCCAGCAGCTTAGTTGGGACTAGCGATGACACGTGGGAGCTGTTTTTT
-	few	TRBV11-3	TRBJ2-1	CASSSMTSGDNEQFF	TGTGCCAGCAGCTCCATGACTAGTGGGGACAATGAGCAGTTCTTC
-	many	TRBV29-1	TRBJ2-5	CSVAFLPGETQYF	TGCAGCGTTGCTTTCCTTCCAGGGGAGACCCAGTACTTC
-	-	TRBV10-3	TRBJ2-1	CAISGDQSYNEQFF	TGTGCCATCAGTGGGGACCAGTCCTACAATGAGCAGTTCTTC
TRBD2	-	TRBV11-3	TRBJ2-7	CDSSSSGFPYEQHF	TGTGACAGCAGCTCTAGCGGGTTCCCCTACGAGCAACACTTC